The entry that follows covers one TCR beta chain sequence. This table comes from immunoSEQ multiplex PCR, and its TCRdb copy is limited to in-frame clones, with some not included. This sample has about 67,000 clones, with around 88% found just once. The data were obtained in a study of blood T cell repertoires in COVID-19. Study-wide background: In each case, the material was cDNA or gDNA derived from T cells, B-cell-depleted T cells, or PBMCs.

Trimming took 3 bases from V and 1 from J, leaving 12 bases between them. Germline V gene data show CDR1 as SEHNR and CDR2 as FQNEAQ (reference sequence). The CDR3 has 15 amino acids. V and J are TRBV7-9 and TRBJ1-2; no clear D gene. The specimen sequenced was peripheral blood. The sequence derives from a woman aged 80 or over with acute or convalescent COVID-19. CDR3 DNA sequence: TGTGCCAGCAGCTTTTCGGGATTTAATAACTATGGCTACACCTTC. This encodes CASSFSGFNNYGYTF. Full variable domain (remainder filled in from reference TRBV7-9 and TRBJ1-2): DTGVSQNPRHKITKRGQNVTFRCDPISEHNRLYWYRQTLGQGPEFLTYFQNEAQLEKSRLLSDRFSAERPKGSFSTLEIQRTEQGDSAMYLCASSFSGFNNYGYTFGSGTRLTVV.